The T cell receptor beta chain under discussion was sequenced for a study of response to subunit inactivated influenza vaccine. Broader study findings: Each seasonal influenza vaccination, the authors suggested, recruits few new T cells.

Trimming cost V 6 bases and J 0 bases, with 17 bases left between them. The CDR3 loop spans 16 amino acids. Germline V gene lookup returns CDR1 MDHEN and CDR2 SYDVKM. The sample holds a few counts of this clonotype. As yet, its antigen is unknown. MiXCR, applied by TCRdb to the RT-PCR reads, yields one record per CDR3 protein. The sample records hundreds of thousands of distinct CDR3 sequences, 9% to 15% being singletons. This clonotype was obtained from a man aged 45-65 years who received an inactivated influenza vaccine. The rearrangement joins TRBV28 to TRBJ1-1, with D possibly being TRBD1 (6 bases). This specimen consisted of non-naive T cells sorted from PBMCs, obtained roughly 15 days before vaccination. As DNA, the CDR3 is TGTGCCAGCAGGAGGGGGGACGTCTCCATGAACACTGAAGCTTTCTTT. Its translation is CASRRGDVSMNTEAFF.